Sequencing of this T cell receptor beta chain was carried out in a study of T cell changes during pregnancy in multiple sclerosis. V lost 0 bases and J 5 bases, leaving 14 bases between the germline ends. This CDR3 spans 15 amino acids. Germline V gives CDR1 SGDLS, CDR2 YYNGEE. Profiled with immunoSEQ multiplex PCR; TCRdb holds only in-frame clones, not every one. The sample lists around 100,000 clones, approximately 94% occurring once. This receptor was taken from a female donor with multiple sclerosis, enrolled in a pregnancy study. The rearrangement links TRBV9 to TRBJ1-2; D is perhaps TRBD1 (5 bases). Source: peripheral blood, taken in the second trimester of pregnancy. The CDR3, as DNA: TGTGCCAGCAGCGTAGCTTCCAGGGCCCCGTATGGCTACACCTTC. Its translation: CASSVASRAPYGYTF.